These 3 T cell receptor beta chains share one sample of origin, sequenced in a study of cytotoxic CD8 clonotypes in ibrutinib-treated CLL. Sequenced by immunoSEQ multiplex PCR; TCRdb stores in-frame clones only, minus some. The sample includes roughly 250,000 clones, 70% of them seen just once. The material sequenced was PBMCs, taken after 24 months of ibrutinib treatment. The origin of the receptors is a human donor with chronic lymphocytic leukemia.

V is TRBV5-4 and J is TRBJ2-7, with D possibly matching TRBD2 (5 bases). Germline V gene lookup returns CDR1 SGHNT and CDR2 YYREEE (reference sequence). The CDR3 is made up of 13 amino acids. The V and J ends lost 4 bases and 1 base respectively, with 9 bases between them. CDR3 nucleotides: TGTGCCAGCAGCCGCCGGGGTTCCTACGAGCAGTACTTC. This gives the protein CASSRRGSYEQYF.

With respect to this clone: Other nucleotide sequences from this sample produce the same CDR3. The chain recombines TRBV5-1 with TRBJ2-6; no firm D call. Germline V gene lookup returns CDR1 SGHRS and CDR2 YFSETQ. The CDR3 length is 15 residues. V was pared by 0 bases and J by 0 bases, with 4 bases between. In DNA, the CDR3 is TGCGCCAGCAGCTTGGGGAGCTCTGGGGCCAACGTCCTGACTTTC. It is translated as CASSLGSSGANVLTF.

The rearrangement links TRBV9 to TRBJ2-7; TRBD1 agrees at 8 bases. The V gene end was trimmed by 0 bases and the J gene end by 4 bases; junction bases not matched to a gene: 3. This CDR3 region has 14 residues. The germline gives CDR1 SGDLS, CDR2 YYNGEE. CDR3 in DNA: TGTGCCAGCAGCGTAGGGACAGGGCATTACGAGCAGTACTTC. This translates into CASSVGTGHYEQYF.